Following are 15 T cell receptor beta chains from one sample sequenced in a study of radiotherapy plus CTLA-4 blockade in lung cancer. Method: immunoSEQ multiplex PCR; TCRdb's copy keeps in-frame clones and lacks some. This sample has around 100,000 clones, with about four fifths found just once. Specimen: peripheral blood, collected from a patient treated with radiotherapy plus ipilimumab. All receptors come from a human donor with non-small cell lung cancer that progressed on radiotherapy plus ipilimumab. Some clones in this sample may be carry-over from other donors' samples.

V and J are TRBV10-3 and TRBJ1-2; 10 nucleotides align to TRBD1. Germline V CDR1 and CDR2: ENHRY, SYGVKD. Trimming took 4 bases from V and 0 from J; bases not matched to a gene: 5. The CDR3 runs to 16 residues. CDR3 bases: TGTGCCATCAGTGTTGACAGGGGGCGGCCTAACTATGGCTACACCTTC. This gives the protein CAISVDRGRPNYGYTF.

This chain uses TRBV5-6 with TRBJ2-7; TRBD1 matches at 10 bases. Trimming cost V 6 bases and J 3 bases; bases outside gene matches: 9. CDR3 length: 15 amino acids. Germline V gene lookup returns CDR1 SGHDT and CDR2 YYEEEE. The CDR3 DNA is TGTGCCAGCAAGGTAACGGGACAGGGGTACTACGAGCAGTACTTC. It is translated as CASKVTGQGYYEQYF.

This sequence joins TRBV7-9 and TRBJ1-1; D remains ambiguous. Germline CDR1 reads SEHNR; CDR2 reads FQNEAQ (reference sequence). The V end lost 3 bases, the J end lost 0 bases, and 5 bases lay between the germline ends. The CDR3 length is 13 residues. DNA of the CDR3: TGTGCCAGCAGCTTTCAGCTGAACACTGAAGCTTTCTTT. It translates to CASSFQLNTEAFF.

V gene TRBV6-6 combines with J gene TRBJ2-5; D assignment may be TRBD1 or TRBD2 (5 bases each). Trimming removed 6 bases at V and 5 bases at J, with 19 bases between. This CDR3 contains 15 residues. The germline V gene has CDR1 MNHNY and CDR2 SVGAGI (reference sequence). CDR3 amino acids: CASRMGQGAWETQYF. The CDR3 bases are TGTGCCAGCAGGATGGGCCAGGGAGCTTGGGAGACCCAGTACTTC.

This clone was recorded once. This chain links TRBV5-3 with TRBJ1-2, with 10 bases identical to TRBD1. TRBV5-3 is treated as an ORF (open reading frame) with a function not yet certain. The CDR3 covers 14 residues. V lost 4 bases, J lost 6 bases, and 6 bases stayed unmatched. CDR3 DNA: TGTGCCAGAAGCGTGACAGGGGGCAACAATGGCTACACCTTC. It encodes CARSVTGGNNGYTF.

The chain employs TRBV19 and TRBJ1-5; possible D gene TRBD1, 5 bases. V lost 5 bases and J lost 2, with 13 bases in between. The germline V gene encodes CDR1 LNHDA and CDR2 SQIVND (reference sequence). This CDR3 is 15 amino acids long. The chain's CDR3 is CASSLPGAGNQPQHF. The DNA of the CDR3 is TGTGCCAGTAGTCTCCCCGGGGCTGGCAATCAGCCCCAGCATTTT.

This rearrangement joins TRBV18 to TRBJ1-4, with D hard to call. The V gene's germline CDR1 is KGHSH and CDR2 LQKENI. Trimming pared 2 bases from V and 12 bases from J, leaving 25 bases between. The CDR3 length is 17 residues. CDR3 sequence reads: CASSPSEPELTVSELFF. The CDR3 DNA is TGTGCCAGCTCACCATCGGAACCAGAGTTGACGGTTTCGGAACTGTTTTTT.

V gene TRBV5-1 combines with J gene TRBJ1-6; maybe TRBD1 (5 bases). Trimming took off 4 bases at V and 5 bases at J, with 13 bases between the two ends. The CDR3 sequence is 15 residues long. Looked up from germline, CDR1 is SGHRS and CDR2 is YFSETQ. CDR3 protein: CASSVQDGHNSPLHF. In nucleotides, the CDR3 is TGCGCCAGCAGCGTACAGGACGGACATAATTCACCCCTCCACTTT.

V usage is TRBV4-3 and J usage is TRBJ1-4, with TRBD1 as a possible D gene (6 bases). Trimming cost V 1 base and J 7 bases, with 13 bases left between them. Germline assignment: CDR1 LGHNA and CDR2 YSLEER. The CDR3 totals 15 residues. In DNA form, the CDR3 reads TGCGCCAGCAGCCAAGTCAGACAGGCCGCTGAAAAACTGTTTTTT. This sequence encodes CASSQVRQAAEKLFF.

This clone has more than one count but fewer than ten. The rearrangement uses TRBV10-3 and TRBJ1-2, with TRBD1 matching 10 bases. Trimming took 6 bases from V and 4 from J; bases not matched to a gene: 5. Germline V gene sequence: CDR1 ENHRY, CDR2 SYGVKD. The CDR3 is made up of 14 amino acids. CDR3 region: CAIRETGGPYGYTF. The CDR3 DNA reads as TGTGCCATCAGGGAGACAGGGGGCCCCTATGGCTACACCTTC.

In its sample, this clone was seen a few times. V and J are TRBV6-1 and TRBJ2-3; D may be TRBD2 (5 bases). V was clipped by 1 base and J by 3 bases, with 14 bases between them. Germline CDR1 reads MNHNS; CDR2 reads SASEGT. The length of the CDR3 is 16 residues. CDR3 in amino acids: CASSEGTLVLTDTQYF. The CDR3 region has the DNA TGTGCCAGCAGTGAAGGGACTTTAGTTTTAACAGATACGCAGTATTTT.

V usage is TRBV15 and J usage is TRBJ2-2; D gene unclear. This CDR3 comprises 16 residues. Trimming removed 0 bases from V and 5 bases from J, with 13 bases in between. Per germline, CDR1 LNHNV and CDR2 YYDKDF (reference sequence). The CDR3 nucleotides are TGTGCCACCAGCAGAGATCAGGCACCTGGAACCGGGGAGCTGTTTTTT. The encoded protein is CATSRDQAPGTGELFF.

This rearrangement joins TRBV20-1 to TRBJ2-7, with D maybe TRBD2 (5 bases). V was pared by 6 bases and J by 2 bases, with 8 bases between. The germline V gene has CDR1 DFQATT and CDR2 SNEGSKA (reference sequence). This CDR3 contains 11 residues. The CDR3 is CSARDPYEQYF. Written as DNA, the CDR3 is TGCAGTGCGAGGGATCCCTACGAGCAGTACTTC.

This rearrangement joins TRBV4-2 to TRBJ1-1, with 9 nucleotides matching TRBD1. Trimming cost V 2 bases and J 5 bases; bases outside gene matches: 9. Germline CDR1 and CDR2: LGHNA and YNFKEQ. The CDR3 covers 16 residues. In nucleotides, the CDR3 is TGTGCCAGCAGCCAAATTCCGGGACAGGGTGGGACTGAAGCTTTCTTT. It codes for CASSQIPGQGGTEAFF.

The chain recombines TRBV18 with TRBJ1-6; unclear D gene. CDR1 and CDR2 (germline): KGHSH, LQKENI. The CDR3 has 15 amino acids. Trimming pared 4 bases from V and 0 bases from J, leaving 7 bases between. CDR3 in amino acids: CASSRSDSYNSPLHF. In DNA form, the CDR3 reads TGTGCCAGCTCACGGTCCGACTCCTATAATTCACCCCTCCACTTT.